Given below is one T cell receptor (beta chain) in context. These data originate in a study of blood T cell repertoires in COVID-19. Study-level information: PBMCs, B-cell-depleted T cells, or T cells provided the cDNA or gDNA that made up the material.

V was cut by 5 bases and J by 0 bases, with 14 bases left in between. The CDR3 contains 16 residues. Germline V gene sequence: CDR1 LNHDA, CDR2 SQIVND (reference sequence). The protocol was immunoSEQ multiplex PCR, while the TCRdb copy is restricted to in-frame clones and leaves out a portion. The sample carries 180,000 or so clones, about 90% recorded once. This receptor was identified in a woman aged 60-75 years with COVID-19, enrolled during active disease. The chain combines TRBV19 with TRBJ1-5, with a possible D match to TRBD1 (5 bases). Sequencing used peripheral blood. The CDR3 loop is CASSSGGGFSNQPQHF. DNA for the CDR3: TGTGCCAGTAGTTCCGGGGGGGGGTTTAGCAATCAGCCCCAGCATTTT. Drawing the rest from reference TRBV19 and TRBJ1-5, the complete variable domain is DGGITQSPKYLFRKEGQNVTLSCEQNLNHDAMYWYRQDPGQGLRLIYYSQIVNDFQKGDIAEGYSVSREKKESFPLTVTSAQKNPTAFYLCASSSGGGFSNQPQHFGDGTRLSIL.